The following is a TCR beta chain sequence with its context. This sample is part of a study of T-cell memory formation after mild COVID-19. From 5'RACE with constant-segment primers came TCR alpha and TCR beta cDNA libraries that carried sample barcodes and UMIs. TCRdb used MiXCR to reprocess the 5' RACE reads, holding one entry per CDR3 protein. Of 450,000 or so distinct CDR3 sequences listed, more than 20% are singletons. Germline V gene lookup returns CDR1 MGHRA and CDR2 YSYEKL. This CDR3 comprises 15 residues. The ends were cut back, 4 bases at V and 7 bases at J, with 17 bases in the middle. The sequencing sample was made of PBMCs or a T cell subset sorted from them (not recorded which). The V call is TRBV4-1, the J call TRBJ2-1; D is perhaps TRBD2 (6 bases). This clonotype was sampled from an adult woman who had mild COVID-19 (a few samples of this study predate the infection). Cell type and time point are not known. This chain's CDR3 is CASSPRDSEGNEQFF. The CDR3, as DNA: TGCGCCAGCAGCCCCCGGGACTCGGAGGGGAATGAGCAGTTCTTC.